Below, 5 T cell receptor beta chains from the same sample are listed, as sequenced in a study of T cell responses to AZD1222 COVID-19 vaccine. TCRdb's copy holds only in-frame clones and misses some; the assay was immunoSEQ multiplex PCR. The sample has 120,000 or so clones, around 92% seen once. This material consisted of peripheral blood, taken on day 0 of AZD1222 vaccination. The receptors originated from an adult in good health.

The count of this clone is one. The J gene is TRBJ1-6, the V gene TRBV18, with 8 bases identical to TRBD1. The V segment lost 4 bases and the J segment 6 bases; nucleotides outside the gene matches: 8. Germline assignment: CDR1 KGHSH and CDR2 LQKENI. CDR3 size: 16 residues. CDR3 residues: CASSQTGTGTNSPLHF. CDR3 bases: TGTGCCAGCTCACAAACCGGGACAGGCACTAATTCACCCCTCCACTTT. Together with reference TRBV18 and TRBJ1-6, the CDR3 gives the full variable domain: NAGVMQNPRHLVRRRGQEARLRCSPMKGHSHVYWYRQLPEEGLKFMVYLQKENIIDESGMPKERFSAEFPKEGPSILRIQQVVRGDSAAYFCASSQTGTGTNSPLHFGNGTRLTVT.

This clone occurred once. This chain connects TRBV10-1 to TRBJ2-3; 11 bases align to TRBD2. Germline V CDR1 and CDR2: WNHNN, SYGVQD (reference sequence). The J segment lost 0 bases and the V segment lost 2 bases, leaving 7 bases of the junction unmatched. This CDR3 contains 18 residues. The CDR3 DNA follows: TGCGCCAGCAGTGAGCTACTAGCGGGAGACATAAGCACAGATACGCAGTATTTT. This codes for CASSELLAGDISTDTQYF.

V and J are TRBV7-8 and TRBJ1-6, with a possible D match to TRBD1 (6 bases). V was trimmed by 5 bases and J by 6 bases, leaving 17 bases between them. CDR1 SGHVS and CDR2 FQNEAQ come from the germline V gene. The CDR3 covers 16 residues. The CDR3 is CASSQRSRGGNSPLHF. The CDR3 DNA follows: TGTGCCAGCAGCCAACGCAGCAGGGGTGGTAATTCACCCCTCCACTTT.

The V gene is TRBV1, the J gene TRBJ2-1; the D segment call TRBD2 is taken from the table without a DNA check. TRBV1 is recorded as a pseudogene. The CDR3 sequence is 21 residues long. This CDR3 reads CTSSFHPRTSGPRSSYNEQFF. The CDR3 DNA sequence: TGCACCAGCAGCTTCCACCCAAGGACTAGCGGGCCAAGGAGCTCCTACAATGAGCAGTTCTTC.

The V and J genes are TRBV5-1 and TRBJ1-2, with TRBD1 matching over 7 bases. The CDR3 has 14 amino acids. The V gene's germline CDR1 is SGHRS and CDR2 YFSETQ. Trimming at V came to 0 bases and at J to 4 bases, leaving 3 bases not matched to a gene. The CDR3 loop reads CASSLAPGGYGYTF. CDR3 DNA: TGCGCCAGCAGCTTGGCCCCAGGGGGCTATGGCTACACCTTC.